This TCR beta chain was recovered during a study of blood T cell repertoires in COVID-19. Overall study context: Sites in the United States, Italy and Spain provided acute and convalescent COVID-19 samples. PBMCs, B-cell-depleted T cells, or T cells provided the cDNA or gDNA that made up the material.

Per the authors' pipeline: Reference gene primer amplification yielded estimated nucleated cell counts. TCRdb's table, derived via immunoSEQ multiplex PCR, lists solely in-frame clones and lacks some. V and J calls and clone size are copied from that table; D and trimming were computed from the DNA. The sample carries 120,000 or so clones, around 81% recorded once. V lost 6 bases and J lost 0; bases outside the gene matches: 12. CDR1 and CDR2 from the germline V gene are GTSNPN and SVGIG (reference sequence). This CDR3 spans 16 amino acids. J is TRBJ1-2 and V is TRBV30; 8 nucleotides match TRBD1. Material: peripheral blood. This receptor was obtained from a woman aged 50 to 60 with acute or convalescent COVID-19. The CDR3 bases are TGTGCCTGTATCCGGGACAGGTACCTAGCTAACTATGGCTACACCTTC. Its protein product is CACIRDRYLANYGYTF.